This T cell receptor (beta chain) stems from a study of cytomegalovirus exposure and HLA in healthy donors. CDR1 GTSNPN and CDR2 SVGIG come from the germline V gene (reference sequence). CDR3 length equals 11 residues. In the case of this clone: Its target is not known. At one boundary the junction diverges from the germline segment, which might be a read error.

PCR employed 60 Vbeta and 13 Jbeta primers. Original data processing: It was a later analysis that counted approximately 81 million unique TCR beta chains, of which approximately 11 million were shared. The data were produced by immunoSEQ multiplex PCR, yet TCRdb's version contains in-frame clones alone and is incomplete. V and J calls and clone size are as listed in that table; D and trimming were resolved from the DNA. The sample consists of more than 110,000 clones, around 79% of them appearing once. General study results and limits: Immune exposure information comprised only CMV serostatus. TCR beta sequences reportedly predicted most subjects' HLA-A and HLA-B alleles accurately.

The chain is built from TRBV30 and TRBJ1-2; no firm D call. This sequence was found in a male donor in good health and CMV-seronegative. The sequenced material came from PBMCs. CDR3 sequence reads: CAWSGKEGHPF. CDR3 in DNA: TGTGCCTGGAGTGGGAAGGAGGGTCACCCCTTC.